This T cell receptor beta chain was sequenced during a study of cytomegalovirus exposure and HLA in healthy donors. Study at large: Earlier, 200 million or so T cells were analyzed, and 117 million unique TCR beta sequences were found among them. Study-level points and caveats: The majority of CMV-associated TCR beta chains were reported as apparently HLA-restricted in a later analysis.

In regard to this clone: Its antigen is not identified.

The germline V gene has CDR1 SQVTM and CDR2 ANQGSEA. The CDR3 spans 13 residues. V gave up 5 bases and J gave up 0 bases, with 11 bases separating them. The PCR had 60 Vbeta and 13 Jbeta primers. Libraries were prepared by immunoSEQ multiplex PCR; TCRdb keeps only in-frame clonotypes and omits some of them. The sample lists 100,000 to 150,000 clones; approximately 74% were seen once. These donors, healthy bone marrow donors, were studied. This chain uses TRBV29-1 with TRBJ2-7, with D perhaps matching TRBD1 (6 bases). The receptor's source is a male donor in good health and CMV-seronegative. Sequencing was done on a sample of PBMCs. The CDR3 region is CSVRDTRSYEQYF. The CDR3 DNA follows: TGCAGCGTTCGGGACACCCGCTCCTACGAGCAGTACTTC.